This entry concerns a single TCR beta chain. Its target antigen remains unknown. The sample holds no much larger clone one base away, and base qualities are not on file. Sequencing was performed on an Illumina HiSeq 1500. The public reads were reanalyzed by TCRdb: fastp trimming at Q25, MiXCR alignment, in-frame beta chains only. One record per CDR3 amino acid sequence lists the most common genes and DNA. For this sample there are 45,000 to 75,000 distinct CDR3 sequences; 25% to 40% appear just once. The leading ten clones occupy roughly 70% of the sample. Looking up the germline V gene (reference sequence) yields CDR1 SGHNT and CDR2 YYREEE. A distance of 18 bases separates the germline ends of V and J, which lose 2 bases and 7 bases respectively. The CDR3, cysteine through phenylalanine, is 15 amino acids long. Only the CDR3 region is kept as DNA, spanning 45 bases read in frame from base 1. This sample was taken from a study of T cell repertoires in cytomegalovirus infection (dated by TCRdb to the late 2010s). Describing the broader study: Donor HLA type was relevant to the analysis, as public TCR beta signatures indicated carriage of CMV infection together with the matching HLA type.

Study-level results and caveats: The ex vivo response was dominated by HLA-C-restricted CMV-specific TCR beta clonotypes, which also provided the single most frequent clonotype in two of eight donors. In both this cohort and an independent roughly 400-donor cohort, the cumulative frequency of public TCR beta family members distinguished carriers of CMV infection plus the relevant HLA type.

The TCR originated in a human donor in good health (CMV status not recorded). Some clones in this sample may be carry-over from other donors' samples. Specimen: PBMCs, sequenced either directly or after in vitro stimulation (not recorded which). This chain is built from TRBV5-4 and TRBJ1-1, with the D gene not confidently named. The CDR3 corresponds to CASSLSRLGTREAFF. The nucleotides are TGTGCCAGCAGCTTAAGTCGTCTAGGCACCCGTGAAGCTTTCTTT.